This TCR beta chain was sequenced during a study of OX40 agonist ivuxolimab in advanced cancers. Whole-study findings and limits: Patients with a partial response at 0.1-3.0 mg/kg had among the lowest clonal expansion. There were also nonresponders showing low normalized T-cell clonal expansion.

The table came from immunoSEQ multiplex PCR; TCRdb's copy has only in-frame clones and leaves some out. The data hold tens of thousands of clones, with roughly 86% observed a single time. Turning to this clone: Its target is unknown.

The germline V gene encodes CDR1 SGHNT and CDR2 YYREEE (reference sequence). This CDR3 contains 14 residues. V lost 3 bases, J lost 6 bases, and 15 bases lay in between. The rearrangement links TRBV5-4 to TRBJ1-2; D gene uncertain. Sequenced here: CD4+ or CD8+ T cells sorted from blood, sampled in a trial of the OX40 agonist ivuxolimab. This TCR came from an adult with an advanced solid tumor such as melanoma, head and neck, liver or kidney cancer. The CDR3 spells CASSSAGESHGYTF. The CDR3 DNA reads as TGTGCCAGCAGCTCCGCTGGGGAATCCCATGGCTACACCTTC.